This TCR beta chain derives from a study of cytomegalovirus exposure and HLA in healthy donors. Study context: Among the 350 to 500 donors who were genotyped, roughly 85% fell in the genetic ancestry cluster that is associated with self-reported Caucasian donors.

PCR was performed using 60 Vbeta and 13 Jbeta primers. TCRdb's table, derived via immunoSEQ multiplex PCR, lists solely in-frame clones and lacks some. The table shows about 130,000 clones, with approximately 80% occurring only once. Findings and limits, study-wide: A link between a missense DCLRE1C variant and TCR beta V- and J-gene trimming emerged from a later analysis. Reported findings show TCR beta sequences accurately forecast HLA-A and HLA-B alleles in most subjects. The investigators catalogued 150 or so TCR beta chains as cytomegalovirus-associated.

There are a few counts of this clone. Its target is not known. V was cut by 7 bases and J by 5 bases, with 12 bases left in between. The CDR3 runs to 12 residues. Germline-derived CDR1 and CDR2 are ENHRY and SYGVKD. Sequences were obtained from PBMCs. The sequence was collected from a male donor in good health and CMV-seronegative. This chain uses TRBV10-3 with TRBJ2-7; a possible D gene is TRBD2 (6 bases). The CDR3 sequence: CAIMGGRDEQYF. CDR3 DNA sequence: TGTGCCATCATGGGGGGAAGGGACGAGCAGTACTTC.